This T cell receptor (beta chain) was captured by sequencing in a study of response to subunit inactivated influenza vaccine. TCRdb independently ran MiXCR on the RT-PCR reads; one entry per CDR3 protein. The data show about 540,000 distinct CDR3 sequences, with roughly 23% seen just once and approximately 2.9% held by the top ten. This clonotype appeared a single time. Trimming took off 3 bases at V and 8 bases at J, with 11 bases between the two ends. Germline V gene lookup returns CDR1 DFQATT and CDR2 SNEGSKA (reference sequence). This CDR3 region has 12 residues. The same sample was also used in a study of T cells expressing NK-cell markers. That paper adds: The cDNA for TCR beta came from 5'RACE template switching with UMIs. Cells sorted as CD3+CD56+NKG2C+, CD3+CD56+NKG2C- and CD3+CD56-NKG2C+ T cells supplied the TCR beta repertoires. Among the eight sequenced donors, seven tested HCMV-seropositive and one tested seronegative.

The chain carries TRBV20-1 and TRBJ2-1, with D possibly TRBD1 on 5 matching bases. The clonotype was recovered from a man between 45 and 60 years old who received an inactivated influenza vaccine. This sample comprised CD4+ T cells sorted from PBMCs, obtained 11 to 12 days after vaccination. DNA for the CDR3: TGCAGTGCTAGTTTACAGGTGGATGAGCAGTTCTTC. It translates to CSASLQVDEQFF.